The clone carrying this TCR beta chain came up a few times. Its cognate antigen is unknown. The data derive from a study of T cell repertoires in cytomegalovirus infection. Overall study findings and caveats: Clonotypes of TCR beta that were HLA-C-restricted and CMV-specific dominated the ex vivo response.

TCRdb redid the calling of the reads with MiXCR, one entry per CDR3 protein. The sample shows under 95,000 distinct CDR3 sequences, approximately 46% of them seen only once. Germline loops: CDR1 LGHNT, CDR2 FRNRAP. The ends lost 2 bases at V and 4 bases at J; junction bases unmatched: 4. CDR3 length: 14 residues. The sequence derives from a human donor in good health (CMV status not recorded). Some clones in this sample may be carry-over from other donors' samples. The starting material was CD8+ T cells from cultured PBMCs, obtained from culture after CMV antigen stimulation. The chain links TRBV12-5 to TRBJ1-1; 7 bases are a match to TRBD1. CDR3 loop: CASGLRQGGTEAFF. In DNA form, the CDR3 reads TGTGCTAGTGGTTTGCGACAGGGAGGCACTGAAGCTTTCTTT.